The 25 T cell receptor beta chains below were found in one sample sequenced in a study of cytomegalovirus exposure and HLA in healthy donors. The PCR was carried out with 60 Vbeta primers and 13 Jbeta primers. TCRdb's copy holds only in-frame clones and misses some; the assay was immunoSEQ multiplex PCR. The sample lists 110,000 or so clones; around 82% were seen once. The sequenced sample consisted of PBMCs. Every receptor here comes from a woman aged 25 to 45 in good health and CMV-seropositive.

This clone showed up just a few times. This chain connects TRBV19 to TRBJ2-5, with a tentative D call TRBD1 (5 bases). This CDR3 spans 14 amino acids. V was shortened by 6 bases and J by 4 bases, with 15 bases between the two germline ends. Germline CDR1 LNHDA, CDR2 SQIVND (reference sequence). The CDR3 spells CASRPTVLGETQYF. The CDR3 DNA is TGTGCCAGTAGGCCGACAGTCCTCGGAGAGACCCAGTACTTC.

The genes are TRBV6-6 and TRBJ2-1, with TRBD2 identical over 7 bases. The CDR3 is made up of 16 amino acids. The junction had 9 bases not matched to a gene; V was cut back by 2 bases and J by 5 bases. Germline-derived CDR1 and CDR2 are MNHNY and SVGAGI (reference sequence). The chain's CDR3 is CASSYTGLADNNEQFF. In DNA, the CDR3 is TGTGCCAGCAGTTACACTGGCCTAGCGGACAACAATGAGCAGTTCTTC.

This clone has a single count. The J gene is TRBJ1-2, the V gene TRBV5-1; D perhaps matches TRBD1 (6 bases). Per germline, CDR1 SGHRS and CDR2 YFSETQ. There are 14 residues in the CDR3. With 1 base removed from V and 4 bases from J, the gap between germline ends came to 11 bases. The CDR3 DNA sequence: TGCGCCAGCAGCTTGCAAACAGGGCCCTATGGCTACACCTTC. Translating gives CASSLQTGPYGYTF.

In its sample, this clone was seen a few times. The CDR3 region is CASSLGLNTEAFF. The CDR3 DNA reads as TGTGCCAGCAGTTTGGGGCTGAACACTGAAGCTTTCTTT. The chain carries TRBV27 and TRBJ1-1; a possible D gene is TRBD1 (5 bases). Trimming pared 3 bases from V and 0 bases from J, leaving 5 bases between. This CDR3 has 13 amino acids. Germline loops: CDR1 MNHEY, CDR2 SMNVEV (reference sequence).

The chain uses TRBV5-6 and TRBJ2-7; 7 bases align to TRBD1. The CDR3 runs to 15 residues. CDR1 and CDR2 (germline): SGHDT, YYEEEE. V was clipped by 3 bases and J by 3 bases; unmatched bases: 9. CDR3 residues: CASSSAVGDSYEQYF. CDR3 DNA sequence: TGTGCCAGCAGCTCGGCGGTGGGGGACAGCTACGAGCAGTACTTC.

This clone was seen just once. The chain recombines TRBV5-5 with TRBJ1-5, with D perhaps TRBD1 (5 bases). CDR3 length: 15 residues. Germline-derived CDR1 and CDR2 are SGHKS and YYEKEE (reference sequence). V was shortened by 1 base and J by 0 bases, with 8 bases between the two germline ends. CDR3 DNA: TGTGCCAGCAGCTTGACGGACATTAGCAATCAGCCCCAGCATTTT. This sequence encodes CASSLTDISNQPQHF.

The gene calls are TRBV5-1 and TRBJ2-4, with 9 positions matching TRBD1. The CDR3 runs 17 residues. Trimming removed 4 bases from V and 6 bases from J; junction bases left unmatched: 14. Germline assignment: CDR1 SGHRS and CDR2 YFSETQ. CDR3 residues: CASSRGVQGAQGNIQYF. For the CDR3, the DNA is TGCGCCAGCAGCCGGGGCGTACAGGGGGCGCAGGGAAACATTCAGTACTTC.

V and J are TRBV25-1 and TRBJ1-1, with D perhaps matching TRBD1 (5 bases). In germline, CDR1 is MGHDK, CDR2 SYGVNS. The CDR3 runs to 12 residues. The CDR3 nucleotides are TGTGCGTCCTCCGGGGGGAACACTGAAGCTTTCTTT. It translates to CASSGGNTEAFF.

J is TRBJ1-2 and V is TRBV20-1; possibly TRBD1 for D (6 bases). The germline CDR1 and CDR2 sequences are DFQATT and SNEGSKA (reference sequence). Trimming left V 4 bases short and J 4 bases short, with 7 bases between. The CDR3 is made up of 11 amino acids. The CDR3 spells CSAMDSYGYTF. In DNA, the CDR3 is TGCAGTGCTATGGACAGCTATGGCTACACCTTC.

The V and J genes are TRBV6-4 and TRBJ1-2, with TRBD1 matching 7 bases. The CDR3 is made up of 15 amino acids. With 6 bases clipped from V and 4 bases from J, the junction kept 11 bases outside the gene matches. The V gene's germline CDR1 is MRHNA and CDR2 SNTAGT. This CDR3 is CASRRGTAETYGYTF. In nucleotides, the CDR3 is TGTGCCAGCAGGCGTGGGACAGCTGAGACCTATGGCTACACCTTC.

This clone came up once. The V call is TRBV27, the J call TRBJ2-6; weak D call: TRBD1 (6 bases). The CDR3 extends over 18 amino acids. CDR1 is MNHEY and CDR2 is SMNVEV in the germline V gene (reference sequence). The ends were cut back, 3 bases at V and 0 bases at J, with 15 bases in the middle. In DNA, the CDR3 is TGTGCCAGCAGTTTGTCCCCGGACAGAAGCTCTGGGGCCAACGTCCTGACTTTC. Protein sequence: CASSLSPDRSSGANVLTF.

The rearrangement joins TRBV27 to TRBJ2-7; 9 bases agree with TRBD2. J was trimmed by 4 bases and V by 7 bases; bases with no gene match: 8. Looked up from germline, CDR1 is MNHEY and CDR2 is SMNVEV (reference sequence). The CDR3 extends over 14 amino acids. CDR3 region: CASKVSGRLYEQYF. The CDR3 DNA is TGTGCCAGCAAGGTCAGCGGGAGGCTGTACGAGCAGTACTTC.

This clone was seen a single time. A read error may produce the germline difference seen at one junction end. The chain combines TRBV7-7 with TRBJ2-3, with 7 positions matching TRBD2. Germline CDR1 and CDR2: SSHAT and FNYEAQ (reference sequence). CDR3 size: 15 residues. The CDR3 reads CASSPSGGGTDTQYF. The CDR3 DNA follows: TGTGCTAGCAGCCCGTCCGGCGGGGGTACGGATACGCAGTATTTT.

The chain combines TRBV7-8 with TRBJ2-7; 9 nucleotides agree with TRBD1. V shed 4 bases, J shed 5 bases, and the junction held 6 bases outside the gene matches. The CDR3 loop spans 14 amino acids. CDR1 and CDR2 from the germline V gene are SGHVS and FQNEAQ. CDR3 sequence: CASSWRTGDHEQYF. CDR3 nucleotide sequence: TGTGCCAGCAGCTGGAGGACAGGGGACCACGAGCAGTACTTC.

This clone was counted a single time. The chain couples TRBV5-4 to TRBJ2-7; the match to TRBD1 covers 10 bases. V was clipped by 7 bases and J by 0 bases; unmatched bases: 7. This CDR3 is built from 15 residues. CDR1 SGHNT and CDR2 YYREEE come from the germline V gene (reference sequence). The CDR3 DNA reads TGTGCCAGCCCCCCGGGACAGGGGATCTCCTACGAGCAGTACTTC. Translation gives CASPPGQGISYEQYF.

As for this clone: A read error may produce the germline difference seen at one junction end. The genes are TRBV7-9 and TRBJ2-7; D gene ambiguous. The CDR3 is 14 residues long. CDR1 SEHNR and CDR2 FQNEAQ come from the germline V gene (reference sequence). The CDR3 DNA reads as TGTTCCAGCAGCTTCACAGTGGAAGACAACGAGCAGTACTTC. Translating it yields CSSSFTVEDNEQYF.

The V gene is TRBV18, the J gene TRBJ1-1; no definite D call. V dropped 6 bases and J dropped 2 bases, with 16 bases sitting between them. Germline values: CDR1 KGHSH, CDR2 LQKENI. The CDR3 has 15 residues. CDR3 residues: CASSHDFGVNTEAFF. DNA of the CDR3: TGTGCCAGCTCCCACGATTTCGGGGTAAACACTGAAGCTTTCTTT.

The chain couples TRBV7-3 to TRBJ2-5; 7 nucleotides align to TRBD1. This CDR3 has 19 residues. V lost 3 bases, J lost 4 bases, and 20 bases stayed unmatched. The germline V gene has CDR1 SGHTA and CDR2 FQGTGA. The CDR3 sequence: CASSFDAPGRGWTLETQYF. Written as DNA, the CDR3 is TGTGCCAGCAGCTTCGATGCTCCCGGCAGGGGGTGGACTTTAGAGACCCAGTACTTC.

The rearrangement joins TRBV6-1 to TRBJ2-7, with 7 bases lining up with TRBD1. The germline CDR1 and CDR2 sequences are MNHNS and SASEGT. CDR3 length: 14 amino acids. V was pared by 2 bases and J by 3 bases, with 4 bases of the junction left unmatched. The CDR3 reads CASSERDSDYEQYF. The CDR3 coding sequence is TGTGCCAGCAGTGAACGGGACAGCGACTACGAGCAGTACTTC.

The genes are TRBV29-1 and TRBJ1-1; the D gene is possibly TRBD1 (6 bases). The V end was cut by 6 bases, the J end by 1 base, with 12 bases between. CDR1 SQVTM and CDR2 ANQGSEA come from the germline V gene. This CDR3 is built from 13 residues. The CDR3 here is CSVADSPNTEAFF. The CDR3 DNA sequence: TGCAGCGTAGCGGACAGCCCGAACACTGAAGCTTTCTTT.

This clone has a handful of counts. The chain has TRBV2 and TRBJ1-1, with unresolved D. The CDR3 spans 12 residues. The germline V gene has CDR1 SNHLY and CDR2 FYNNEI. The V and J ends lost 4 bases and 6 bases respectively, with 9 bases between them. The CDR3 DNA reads TGTGCCAGCAGTGGAGAGGAACCTGAAGCTTTCTTT. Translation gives CASSGEEPEAFF.

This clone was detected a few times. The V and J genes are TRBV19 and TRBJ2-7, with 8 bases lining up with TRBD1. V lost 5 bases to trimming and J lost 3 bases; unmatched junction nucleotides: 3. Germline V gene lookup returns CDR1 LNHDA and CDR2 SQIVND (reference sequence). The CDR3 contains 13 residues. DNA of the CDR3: TGTGCCAGTAGTCCGGGACAGGACTACGAGCAGTACTTC. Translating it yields CASSPGQDYEQYF.

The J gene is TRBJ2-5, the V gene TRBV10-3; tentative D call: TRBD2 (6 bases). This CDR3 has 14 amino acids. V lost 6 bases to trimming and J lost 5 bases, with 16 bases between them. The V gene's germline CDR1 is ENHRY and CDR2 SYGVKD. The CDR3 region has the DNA TGTGCCATCAGGGAGGGGTTTGGGGCGGAGACCCAGTACTTC. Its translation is CAIREGFGAETQYF.

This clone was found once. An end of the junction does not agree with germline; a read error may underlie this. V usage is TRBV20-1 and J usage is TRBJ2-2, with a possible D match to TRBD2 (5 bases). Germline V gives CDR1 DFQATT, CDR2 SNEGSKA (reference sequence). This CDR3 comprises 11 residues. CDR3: CSAGVTGELSF. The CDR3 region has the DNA TGCAGTGCAGGCGTCACCGGGGAGCTGTCTTTT.

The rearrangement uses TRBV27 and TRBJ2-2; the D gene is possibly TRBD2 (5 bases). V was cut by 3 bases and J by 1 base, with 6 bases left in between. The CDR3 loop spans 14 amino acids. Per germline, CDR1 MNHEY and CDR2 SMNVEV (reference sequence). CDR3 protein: CASSLGRNTGELFF. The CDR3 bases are TGTGCCAGCAGTTTGGGGAGGAACACCGGGGAGCTGTTTTTT.